The 15 T cell receptor beta chains in this list originate from one sample, sequenced in a study of shared clonotypes between healthy human individuals. Terminally differentiated effector memory CD45RA+ cells were left out of the naive CD8 fraction, which was CD45RO-negative and positively selected for CCR7. Here immunoSEQ multiplex PCR was the method, and the copy in TCRdb shows in-frame clones only, minus some. This table holds 660,000 or so clones, 95% to 96% found once. Material: naive CD8+ T cells sorted from blood. These receptors all come from a woman aged 25 to 39 in good health.

This clone was recorded once. The V and J genes are TRBV25-1 and TRBJ1-1; D remains unclear. Per the germline V gene, CDR1 is MGHDK and CDR2 is SYGVNS. The V end was cut by 5 bases, the J end by 4 bases, with 11 bases between. CDR3 size: 13 residues. The CDR3 loop is CASSLQSGTEAFF. The CDR3 DNA follows: TGTGCCAGCAGTTTACAGTCAGGCACTGAAGCTTTCTTT.

V usage is TRBV28 and J usage is TRBJ2-2, with D unresolved. Per germline, CDR1 MDHEN and CDR2 SYDVKM. V was pared by 4 bases and J by 4 bases, with 4 bases between. The CDR3 extends over 12 amino acids. The CDR3 reads CASSYFTGELFF. The CDR3 nucleotides are TGTGCCAGCAGTTACTTCACCGGGGAGCTGTTTTTT.

The rearrangement uses TRBV25-1 and TRBJ1-1; D not resolved. Germline V gene data show CDR1 as MGHDK and CDR2 as SYGVNS. The CDR3 runs to 14 residues. The germline V and J ends were trimmed by 1 base and 3 bases, with 9 bases remaining between them. As DNA, the CDR3 is TGTGCCAGCAGTGAATTGGGAGCCTACACTGAAGCTTTCTTT. It yields the protein CASSELGAYTEAFF.

The chain employs TRBV5-1 and TRBJ2-1; TRBD2 aligns across 11 bases. CDR3 length: 13 residues. Germline CDR1 SGHRS, CDR2 YFSETQ. The V and J ends lost 3 bases and 13 bases, in that order; junction bases with no gene match: 6. This chain's CDR3 is CASSSTLAGEQFF. Written as DNA, the CDR3 is TGCGCCAGCAGCTCGACACTAGCGGGGGAACAGTTCTTC.

The chain couples TRBV15 to TRBJ2-5; TRBD2 agrees at 7 bases. V lost 0 bases and J lost 4; bases outside the gene matches: 2. CDR1 LNHNV and CDR2 YYDKDF come from the germline V gene (reference sequence). This CDR3 has 14 residues. CDR3 residues: CATSRDGEGETQYF. The CDR3 DNA reads as TGTGCCACCAGCAGAGACGGGGAGGGAGAGACCCAGTACTTC.

The rearrangement joins TRBV28 to TRBJ2-1, with D possibly matching TRBD1 (5 bases). The CDR3 spans 14 residues. V lost 6 bases and J 6 bases, leaving 15 bases between the germline ends. Germline V lookup: CDR1 MDHEN, CDR2 SYDVKM. CDR3 coding DNA: TGTGCCAGCAGAAGCGCGCAGGGCCCCAATGAGCAGTTCTTC. This translates into CASRSAQGPNEQFF.

This clone was found once. In the same sample, other DNA sequences code for this CDR3. The chain is built from TRBV6-5 and TRBJ2-1, with D perhaps matching TRBD2 (5 bases). Trimming removed 0 bases at V and 0 bases at J, with 6 bases between. CDR1 and CDR2 from the germline V gene are MNHEY and SVGAGI. This CDR3 is built from 15 residues. The CDR3 DNA reads as TGTGCCAGCAGTTACTCGGGGAGCTCCTACAATGAGCAGTTCTTC. Amino acid sequence: CASSYSGSSYNEQFF.

This clone was seen only once. V is TRBV5-6 and J is TRBJ1-2; D is ambiguous. CDR3 length equals 13 residues. V was cut by 0 bases and J by 2 bases, with 5 bases left in between. CDR1 is SGHDT, CDR2 YYEEEE, per germline. The CDR3 nucleotides read TGTGCCAGCAGCTTGGAAGTCAACTATGGCTACACCTTC. As protein: CASSLEVNYGYTF.

This sequence joins TRBV27 and TRBJ1-2, with 11 nucleotides matching TRBD1. Per the germline V gene, CDR1 is MNHEY and CDR2 is SMNVEV (reference sequence). This CDR3 contains 15 residues. V dropped 3 bases and J dropped 0; count of bases not matched to a gene: 0. The CDR3 sequence: CASSLGQGANYGYTF. The CDR3 coding sequence is TGTGCCAGCAGTTTGGGACAGGGGGCTAACTATGGCTACACCTTC.

The genes are TRBV9 and TRBJ2-3; 7 bases are a match to TRBD1. The length of the CDR3 is 15 residues. Germline loops: CDR1 SGDLS, CDR2 YYNGEE. V lost 3 bases and J lost 0; bases outside the gene matches: 4. As DNA, the CDR3 is TGTGCCAGCAGCGCCTGGGACAGTAGCACAGATACGCAGTATTTT. This encodes CASSAWDSSTDTQYF.

V usage is TRBV4-1 and J usage is TRBJ2-1; D possibly corresponds to TRBD1 (6 bases). Trimming shortened V by 0 bases and J by 10 bases, and 19 bases separated the two germline ends. The germline V gene encodes CDR1 MGHRA and CDR2 YSYEKL. This CDR3 has 16 residues. The CDR3: CASSQDELVGAGEQFF. For the CDR3, the DNA is TGCGCCAGCAGCCAAGACGAATTGGTGGGGGCAGGGGAGCAGTTCTTC.

This rearrangement joins TRBV5-4 to TRBJ2-7; D not resolved. The CDR3 contains 12 residues. Germline V gene sequence: CDR1 SGHNT, CDR2 YYREEE (reference sequence). V dropped 2 bases and J dropped 6 bases, with 9 bases sitting between them. This CDR3 is CASSFGAFEQYF. The CDR3 bases are TGTGCCAGCAGCTTTGGAGCTTTCGAGCAGTACTTC.

This clone appeared once. V and J are TRBV27 and TRBJ2-1; TRBD1 agrees at 8 bases. The CDR3 has 14 amino acids. Unmatched junction bases numbered 3, after V lost 6 bases and J lost 2 bases. Looked up from germline, CDR1 is MNHEY and CDR2 is SMNVEV (reference sequence). CDR3 nucleotide sequence: TGTGCCAGCAGCGGACAGGGCCCCTACAATGAGCAGTTCTTC. Amino acids: CASSGQGPYNEQFF.

The chain combines TRBV28 with TRBJ2-1; D not resolved. The CDR3 sequence is 13 residues long. The V gene lost 2 bases and the J gene lost 4 bases, with 6 bases spanning the gap. Germline-derived CDR1 and CDR2 are MDHEN and SYDVKM. CDR3 sequence: CASSLSRYNEQFF. In DNA form, the CDR3 reads TGTGCCAGCAGTTTAAGCAGATACAATGAGCAGTTCTTC.

CDR3 nucleotide sequence: TGTGCCAGCAGCGTAAAGGCGGGATGGGCCTACGAGCAGTACTTC. Its protein product is CASSVKAGWAYEQYF. The chain couples TRBV9 to TRBJ2-7; D might be TRBD2 (6 bases). The CDR3 loop spans 15 amino acids. With 1 base removed from V and 2 bases from J, the gap between germline ends came to 13 bases. The V gene's germline CDR1 is SGDLS and CDR2 YYNGEE.